Listed below are T cell receptor beta chains from one sample, sequenced in a study of OX40 agonist ivuxolimab in advanced cancers. Assay used: immunoSEQ multiplex PCR; TCRdb lists only in-frame clones, some missing. This table holds approximately 82,000 clones, roughly 89% found once. This material consisted of CD4+ or CD8+ T cells sorted from blood, taken in a trial of the OX40 agonist ivuxolimab. These receptors all stem from an adult with an advanced solid tumor such as melanoma, head and neck, liver or kidney cancer. CDR3s include the opening cysteine and the closing phenylalanine or tryptophan. The D gene is left open where the match is weak. Part of the rows lack a size; the others show once, few, many or a class for expanded clones.

NA TRBJ2-7 TRBV27 NA TGTGCCAGCAGTTTCGGATCTCGGGGATACGAGCAGTACTTC CASSFGSRGYEQYF
TRBD1 TRBJ2-7 TRBV29-1 NA TGCAGCGTTGAACTCTGGGACAGAAACGAGCAGTACTTC CSVELWDRNEQYF
NA TRBJ1-1 TRBV2 NA TGTGCCAGCAGTGAACAGGGGAACACTGAAGCTTTCTTT CASSEQGNTEAFF
TRBD2 TRBJ2-1 TRBV10-3 NA TGTGCCATCAGTGAGTCGGGACTAGCGGCAAACAATGAGCAGTTCTTC CAISESGLAANNEQFF
NA TRBJ1-3 TRBV12-5 NA TGTGCTAGTGGTCCCTCGACTGGAAACACCATATATTTT CASGPSTGNTIYF
NA TRBJ2-1 TRBV7-3 NA TGTGCCAGCAGCTTAGGAGTCCTGGGGGGTGAGCAGTTCTTC CASSLGVLGGEQFF
TRBD2 TRBJ2-1 TRBV19 NA TGTGCCAGTAGCAAAAATCCCCCCGGGACTAGCGGGGGGGCCAATGAGCAGTTCTTC CASSKNPPGTSGGANEQFF
TRBD2 TRBJ2-5 TRBV30 NA TGTGCCTGGAGATCCCCGGGAGGAGAGACCCAGTACTTC CAWRSPGGETQYF
NA TRBJ2-3 TRBV9 NA TGTGCCAGCAGCGTAGGGACTGCCCCCCCAGATACGCAGTATTTT CASSVGTAPPDTQYF
TRBD2 TRBJ2-7 TRBV5-4 NA TGTGCCAGCAGCTTGGAAGCTAGCGGGGGAGAGCAGTACTTC CASSLEASGGEQYF
TRBD1 TRBJ1-1 TRBV29-1 NA TGCAGCGGGTTGCGACAGGGGGGGACTGAAGCTTTCTTT CSGLRQGGTEAFF
TRBD1 TRBJ1-1 TRBV11-3 NA TGTGCCAGCAGCCAAACAGGGGCGCAAGCTTTCTTT CASSQTGAQAFF
TRBD1 TRBJ1-1 TRBV5-1 NA TGCGCCAGCAGCAGGGGACAGGACAGGAGGAACACTGAAGCTTTCTTT CASSRGQDRRNTEAFF
TRBD1 TRBJ2-7 TRBV18 NA TGTGCCAGCTCACCAGGGACAGGGGGCCGTGAGCAGTACTTC CASSPGTGGREQYF
NA TRBJ2-2 TRBV18 once TGTGCCAGCTCGGAACAGGGCCCAGCGAACACCGGGGAGCTGTTTTTT CASSEQGPANTGELFF
TRBD1 TRBJ1-3 TRBV5-4 NA TGTGCCAGCAGCTTCCTACAGGGGCCCTACTCTGGAAACACCATATATTTT CASSFLQGPYSGNTIYF
TRBD2 TRBJ2-3 TRBV18 NA TGTGCCAGCTCACCACCTAATAGCGGGAGGGCCTGGGGCACAGATACGCAGTATTTT CASSPPNSGRAWGTDTQYF
TRBD1 TRBJ1-3 TRBV27 NA TGTGCCAGCAGTAGCGGGACAGCGCACTCTCTTAACTCTGGAAACACCATATATTTT CASSSGTAHSLNSGNTIYF
NA TRBJ2-5 TRBV5-5 NA TGTGCCAGCAGCTGGCGGTCGGGGAGAGGGGCCCAAGAGACCCAGTACTTC CASSWRSGRGAQETQYF
NA TRBJ2-1 TRBV9 NA TGTGCCAGCAGCGTAGGGGGGCACAGGGCAAACAATGAGCAGTTCTTC CASSVGGHRANNEQFF
NA TRBJ1-1 TRBV6-6 NA TGTGCCAGCAGCGCTACAACTCAGGGTTCCACTGAAGCTTTCTTT CASSATTQGSTEAFF
NA TRBJ2-5 TRBV11-2 NA TGTGCCAGCAGCTTAGATCGGGGCGGGGTAGAGACCCAGTACTTC CASSLDRGGVETQYF
NA TRBJ2-1 TRBV5-4 NA TGTGCCAACCCACCGGTGGCCACCAAGAAGCAGTTCTTC CANPPVATKKQFF
NA TRBJ1-2 TRBV5-1 NA TGCGCCAGCAGCTTGGCCCCCAGTAACTATGGCTACACCTTC CASSLAPSNYGYTF
NA TRBJ1-5 TRBV7-8 NA TGTGCCAGCAGCGCCAGGGGCGGGCAGCCCCAGCATTTT CASSARGGQPQHF
NA TRBJ1-2 TRBV7-9 medium-sized TGTGCCAGCAGCCCCTCCCTGGGAGGCTACACCTTC CASSPSLGGYTF
NA TRBJ2-2 TRBV19 NA TGTGCCAGTACCGATGCGTGGGGTCGCGGGGAGCTGTTTTTT CASTDAWGRGELFF
TRBD1 TRBJ1-1 TRBV30 NA TGTGCCTGGAGCCGACAGGGGAGGGCGAACACCCAAGCTTTCTTT CAWSRQGRANTQAFF
TRBD1 TRBJ2-3 TRBV18 NA TGTGCCAGCTCACCATTACCAGGGGGTGGCGGCACAGATACGCAGTATTTT CASSPLPGGGGTDTQYF
NA TRBJ1-1 TRBV29-1 NA TGCAGCATCCGCCCTCCATCCACTGAAGCTTTCTTT CSIRPPSTEAFF
NA TRBJ2-5 TRBV7-3 NA TGTGCCAGCAGCTTAACGGGGGGGCAATACCCCAGGGAGACCCAGTACTTC CASSLTGGQYPRETQYF
TRBD1 TRBJ1-6 TRBV5-4 NA TGTGCCAGCAGCTTGGGGACAGGGGGCCGGTATAATTCACCCCTCCACTTT CASSLGTGGRYNSPLHF
TRBD1 TRBJ1-3 TRBV5-1 NA TGCGCCAGCAGCCTGTTAGGACAGGGGCCGTCGGACACCATATATTTT CASSLLGQGPSDTIYF
NA TRBJ2-7 TRBV6-5 NA TGTGCCAGCAGTCGGAAGAGGGCCGAGGGCGAGCAGTACTTC CASSRKRAEGEQYF
NA TRBJ1-4 TRBV5-5 NA TGTGCCAGCAGCTTGGAAACAGGGAACAATGAAAAACTGTTTTTT CASSLETGNNEKLFF
TRBD1 TRBJ1-4 TRBV7-9 NA TGTGCCAGCGGAAAGGACAGGGGGGCTGAAAAACTGTTTTTT CASGKDRGAEKLFF
NA TRBJ1-2 TRBV30 NA TGTGCCTGGAAGCAGGCGAGAGCTAACTATGGCTACACCTTC CAWKQARANYGYTF
NA TRBJ2-1 TRBV7-8 NA TGTGCCAGCAGCTTTTTCCTGGAAACTAATGAGCAGTTCTTC CASSFFLETNEQFF
NA TRBJ2-3 TRBV4-1 once TGCGCCAGCAGCCAAGATCTCCCACTTAAAAGCACAGATACGCAGTATTTT CASSQDLPLKSTDTQYF
TRBD2 TRBJ2-1 TRBV6-4 NA TGTGCCAGCAGTGAAATGGGGGGGACTGAGCAGTTCTTC CASSEMGGTEQFF
NA TRBJ1-2 TRBV5-1 NA TGCGCCAGCAGCTTGGGACAGTATGGCTACACCTTC CASSLGQYGYTF
NA TRBJ1-5 TRBV21-1 NA TGTGCCAGCAGCACCGTGGGCCCCAATCAGCCCCAGCATTTT CASSTVGPNQPQHF
TRBD2 TRBJ2-2 TRBV5-4 NA TGTGCCAGCAGGAGGGGACTAGCGGATGTCCCCGGGGAGCTGTTTTTT CASRRGLADVPGELFF